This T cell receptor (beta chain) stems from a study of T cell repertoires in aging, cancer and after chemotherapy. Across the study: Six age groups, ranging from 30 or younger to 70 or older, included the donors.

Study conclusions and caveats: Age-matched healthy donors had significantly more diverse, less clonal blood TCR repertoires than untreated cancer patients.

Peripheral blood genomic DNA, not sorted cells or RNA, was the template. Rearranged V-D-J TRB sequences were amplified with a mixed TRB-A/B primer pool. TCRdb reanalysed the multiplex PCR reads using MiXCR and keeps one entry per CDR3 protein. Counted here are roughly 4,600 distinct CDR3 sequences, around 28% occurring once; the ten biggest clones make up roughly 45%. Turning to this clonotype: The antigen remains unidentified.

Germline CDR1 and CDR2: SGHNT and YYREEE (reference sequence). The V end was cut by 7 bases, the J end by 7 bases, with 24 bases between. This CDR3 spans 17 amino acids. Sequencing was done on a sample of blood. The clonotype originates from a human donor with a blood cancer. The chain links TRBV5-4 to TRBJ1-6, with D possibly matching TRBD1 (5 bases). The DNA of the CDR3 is TGTGCCAGCGCATCCCCCTTCCGGGACCGAGAAAATTCACCCCTCCACTTT. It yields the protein CASASPFRDRENSPLHF.